This TCR beta chain is from a study of circulating CD8 cells and anti-PD-1 response in melanoma. Turning to the study itself: Non-responders showed stable or progressive disease; responders showed complete or partial response. Notes on the study in general: At M1, fewer than 8% of TRB clonotypes appeared in multiple subsets. PD-1 and DPOS subsets showed similar, higher clonality than DNEG.

Germline CDR1 and CDR2: GTSNPN and SVGIG (reference sequence). After removal of 3 bases from V and 3 bases from J, the junction contained 7 bases not matched to a gene. This CDR3 spans 15 amino acids. The QIAseq Immune Repertoire TCR panel built the libraries from roughly 15 ng of total RNA. Using its own MiXCR run on the reads, TCRdb lists one record per CDR3 protein. Of about 120 distinct CDR3 sequences listed, approximately 13% are singletons. By sample fraction, this clonotype is medium-sized (0.01 to 0.1%). The antigen remains unidentified. Four subsets defined by PD-1 and/or TIGIT were sorted from live CD3+CD8+TCRalphabeta+ cells.

The chain carries TRBV30 and TRBJ2-2; 7 nucleotides match TRBD1. Sequencing used CD8+ T cells from PBMCs, obtained at baseline or after one month of anti-PD-1 therapy (not recorded which). This sequence originates from a human donor with melanoma. DNA for the CDR3: TGTGCCTGGAGGGATAGTGGGACAGACACCGGGGAGCTGTTTTTT. Translation gives CAWRDSGTDTGELFF.